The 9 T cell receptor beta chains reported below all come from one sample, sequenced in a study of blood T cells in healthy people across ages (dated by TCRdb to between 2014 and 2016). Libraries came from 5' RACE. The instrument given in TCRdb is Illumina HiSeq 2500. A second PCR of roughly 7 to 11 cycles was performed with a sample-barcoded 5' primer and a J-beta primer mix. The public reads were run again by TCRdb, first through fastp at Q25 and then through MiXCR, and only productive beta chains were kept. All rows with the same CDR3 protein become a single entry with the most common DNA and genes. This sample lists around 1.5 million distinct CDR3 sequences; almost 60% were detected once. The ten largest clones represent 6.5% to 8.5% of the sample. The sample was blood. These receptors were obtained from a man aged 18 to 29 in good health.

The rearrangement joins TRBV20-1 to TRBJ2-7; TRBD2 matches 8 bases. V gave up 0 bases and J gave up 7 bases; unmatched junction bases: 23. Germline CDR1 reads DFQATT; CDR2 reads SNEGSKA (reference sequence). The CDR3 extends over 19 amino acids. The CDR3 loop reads CSARDLGGRLQRERNEQYF. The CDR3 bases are TGCAGTGCTAGAGATTTGGGCGGGCGGCTGCAGCGGGAGAGGAATGAGCAGTACTTC.

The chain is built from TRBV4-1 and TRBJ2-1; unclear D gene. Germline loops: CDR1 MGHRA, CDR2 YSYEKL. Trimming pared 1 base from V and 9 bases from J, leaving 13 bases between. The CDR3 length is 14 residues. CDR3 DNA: TGCGCCAGCAGCCAAGTGGCTGGAGCAAGTGAGCAGTTCTTC. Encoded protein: CASSQVAGASEQFF.

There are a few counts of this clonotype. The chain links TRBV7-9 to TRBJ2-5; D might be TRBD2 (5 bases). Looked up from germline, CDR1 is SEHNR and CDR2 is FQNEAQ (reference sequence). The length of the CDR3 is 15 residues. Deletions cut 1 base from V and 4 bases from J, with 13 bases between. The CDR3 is CASSLVRDGSETQYF. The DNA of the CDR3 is TGTGCCAGCAGCTTAGTTCGGGATGGATCAGAGACCCAGTACTTC.

CDR3 sequence (DNA): TGCGCCAGCAGCCAAAGGTTAGGGGCGCAGTGGGAGACCCAGTACTTC. The encoded protein is CASSQRLGAQWETQYF. This sequence joins TRBV4-1 and TRBJ2-7; a weak D match, TRBD1 (5 bases). The J call may be in error: the DNA end matches TRBJ2-5 better. The CDR3 runs to 16 residues. Germline CDR1 MGHRA, CDR2 YSYEKL.

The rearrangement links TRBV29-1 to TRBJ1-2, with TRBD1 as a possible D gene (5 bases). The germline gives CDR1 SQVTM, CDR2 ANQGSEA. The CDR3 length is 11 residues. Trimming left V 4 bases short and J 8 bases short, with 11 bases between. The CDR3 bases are TGCAGCGTTGCGGGGGACGCCGGCTACACCTTC. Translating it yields CSVAGDAGYTF. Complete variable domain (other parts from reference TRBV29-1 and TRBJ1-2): SAVISQKPSRDICQRGTSLTIQCQVDSQVTMMFWYRQQPGQSLTLIATANQGSEATYESGFVIDKFPISRPNLTFSTLTVSNMSPEDSSIYLCSVAGDAGYTFGSGTRLTVV.

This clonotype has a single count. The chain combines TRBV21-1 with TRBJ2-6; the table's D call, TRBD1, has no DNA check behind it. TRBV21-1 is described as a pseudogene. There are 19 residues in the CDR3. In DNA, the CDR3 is TGTGCCAGCAGCCCCCGGGTCTGGGGACATAGGTCTGGGGCCAACGTCCTGACTTTC. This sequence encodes CASSPRVWGHRSGANVLTF.

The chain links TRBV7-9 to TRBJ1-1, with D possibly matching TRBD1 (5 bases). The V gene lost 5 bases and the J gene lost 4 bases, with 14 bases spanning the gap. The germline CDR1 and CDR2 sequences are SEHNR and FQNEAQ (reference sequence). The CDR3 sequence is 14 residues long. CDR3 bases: TGTGCCAGCAGCCCCAGGGAACCCCCCACTGAAGCTTTCTTT. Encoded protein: CASSPREPPTEAFF.

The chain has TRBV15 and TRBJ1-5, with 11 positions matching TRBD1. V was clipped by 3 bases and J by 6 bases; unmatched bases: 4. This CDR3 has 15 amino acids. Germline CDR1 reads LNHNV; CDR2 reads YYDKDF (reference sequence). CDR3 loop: CATSRGTGGLQPQHF. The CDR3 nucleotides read TGTGCCACCAGCAGGGGGACAGGGGGGCTTCAGCCCCAGCATTTT.

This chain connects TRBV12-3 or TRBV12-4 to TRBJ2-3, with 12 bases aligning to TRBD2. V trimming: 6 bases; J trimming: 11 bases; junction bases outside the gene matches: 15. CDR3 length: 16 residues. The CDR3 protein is CASSRATSGGSGGQYF. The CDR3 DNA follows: TGTGCCAGCAGCCGGGCGACTAGCGGGGGATCTGGGGGGCAGTATTTT.